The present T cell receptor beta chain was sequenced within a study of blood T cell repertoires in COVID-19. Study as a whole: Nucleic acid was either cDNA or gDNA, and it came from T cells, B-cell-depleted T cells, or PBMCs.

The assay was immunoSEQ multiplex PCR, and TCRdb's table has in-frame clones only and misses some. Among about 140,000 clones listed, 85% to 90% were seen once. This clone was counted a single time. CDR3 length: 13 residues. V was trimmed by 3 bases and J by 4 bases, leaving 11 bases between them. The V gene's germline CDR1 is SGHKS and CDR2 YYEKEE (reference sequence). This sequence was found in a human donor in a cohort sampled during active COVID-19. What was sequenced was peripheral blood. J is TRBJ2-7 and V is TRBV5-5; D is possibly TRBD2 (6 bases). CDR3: CASSSIGGYEQYF. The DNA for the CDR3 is TGTGCCAGCAGCTCCATTGGAGGGTACGAGCAGTACTTC.